Given below is one T cell receptor (beta chain) in context. What it recognizes is unknown. This sample stems from a study of cytomegalovirus exposure and HLA in healthy donors. Study-level findings and limits: By a later analysis, the bulk of CMV-associated TCR beta chains appeared HLA-restricted. A later analysis showed HLA-associated TCR beta chains outstripping equally common others in clonal expansion. The Asian-associated ancestry cluster reportedly had fewer N-insertions than the approximately 670-donor mean in a later analysis.

Losses at the gene ends were 3 bases for V and 3 bases for J; bases not matched to a gene: 3. Germline V lookup: CDR1 SGHTA, CDR2 FQGTGA. CDR3 length: 15 residues. PCR involved 60 Vbeta and 13 Jbeta primers. This table comes from immunoSEQ multiplex PCR, and its TCRdb copy is limited to in-frame clones, with some not included. Its listing shows approximately 110,000 clones. The sequenced sample was PBMCs. This receptor was taken from a man in his thirties or forties in good health and CMV-seronegative. The chain employs TRBV7-3 and TRBJ2-3; 10 positions match TRBD2. CDR3 protein: CASSFSGLATDTQYF. Written as DNA, the CDR3 is TGTGCCAGCAGCTTTTCGGGACTAGCGACAGATACGCAGTATTTT.